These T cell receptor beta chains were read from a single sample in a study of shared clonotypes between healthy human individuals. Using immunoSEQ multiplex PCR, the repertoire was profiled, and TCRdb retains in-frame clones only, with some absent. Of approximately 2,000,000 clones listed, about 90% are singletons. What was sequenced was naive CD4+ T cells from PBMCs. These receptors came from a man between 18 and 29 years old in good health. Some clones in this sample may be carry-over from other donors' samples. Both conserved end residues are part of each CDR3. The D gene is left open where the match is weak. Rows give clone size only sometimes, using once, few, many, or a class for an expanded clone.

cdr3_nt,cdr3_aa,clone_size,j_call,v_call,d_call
TGCGCCAGCAGCCAGCGGGAGGGCCGGCACAATGAGCAGTTCTTC,CASSQREGRHNEQFF,.,TRBJ2-1,TRBV4-3,TRBD2
TGTGCCAGCAGCGCAAAATCAGGGTCGGGCGAGCAGTACTTC,CASSAKSGSGEQYF,.,TRBJ2-7,TRBV9,.
TGTGCCAGCACCCCCTGGGGGATTGGGGTCGGTAACTATGGCTACACCTTC,CASTPWGIGVGNYGYTF,once,TRBJ1-2,TRBV27,.
TGTGCCAGCAGCTTAACCCAGGGAGCAGATACGCAGTATTTT,CASSLTQGADTQYF,.,TRBJ2-3,TRBV7-3,.
TGTGCCAGTAGTAAGACAGGTGATAGCAATCAGCCCCAGCATTTT,CASSKTGDSNQPQHF,.,TRBJ1-5,TRBV19,.
TGTGCCACCGTCCGGACCACTGAAGCTTTCTTT,CATVRTTEAFF,.,TRBJ1-1,TRBV6-1,.
TGTGCCAGCAGCTTCCCAGCGGCCCAGGGAGATACGCAGTATTTT,CASSFPAAQGDTQYF,.,TRBJ2-3,TRBV5-4,.
TGTGCCAGCAGCTACCTGGCTACAGCTGGCACTGAAGCTTTCTTT,CASSYLATAGTEAFF,.,TRBJ1-1,TRBV7-8,.
TGTGCCAGTAACAGGGGACCCAACTATGGCTACACCTTC,CASNRGPNYGYTF,.,TRBJ1-2,TRBV2,TRBD1
TGTGCCAGCAGCTTTTCAGGGGTAGTCAACGAGCAGTACTTC,CASSFSGVVNEQYF,.,TRBJ2-7,TRBV7-6,.
TGCGCCAGCAGTGAGTCGCGGCTAGCGGGAGCCAAAAACATTCAGTACTTC,CASSESRLAGAKNIQYF,once,TRBJ2-4,TRBV10-1,TRBD2
TGTGCCATCAGTGAGTCTGGTAACACAGATACGCAGTATTTT,CAISESGNTDTQYF,.,TRBJ2-3,TRBV10-3,.
TGTGCCAGCAGCTTAGCGGGTAGACTAGCGGGAGTGGAGACCCAGTACTTC,CASSLAGRLAGVETQYF,.,TRBJ2-5,TRBV7-2,TRBD2
TGTGCCAGCAGCCTAGGACTAACTATACACAATGAGCAGTTCTTC,CASSLGLTIHNEQFF,.,TRBJ2-1,TRBV28,.
TGTGCCAGCAGAGTGATCTATGGCTACACCTTC,CASRVIYGYTF,few,TRBJ1-2,TRBV2,.
TGCAGCGCCGGGACTAGCGGGAGTACAGATACGCAGTATTTT,CSAGTSGSTDTQYF,.,TRBJ2-3,TRBV29-1,TRBD2
TGTGCCAGCGATGCCCCAGGGCTCACTGAAGCTTTCTTT,CASDAPGLTEAFF,.,TRBJ1-1,TRBV19,.
TGCGCCAGCAGCTTGGAAAGGGGCGAGCAGTACTTC,CASSLERGEQYF,.,TRBJ2-7,TRBV5-1,.
TGTGCCAGCAGTTCTCCGGCACTCAAGGGGCAGTTCTTC,CASSSPALKGQFF,.,TRBJ2-1,TRBV27,.
TGTGCCAGCAGTTACCTCAGTGGCAATGAGCAGTTCTTC,CASSYLSGNEQFF,.,TRBJ2-1,TRBV6-6,.
TGTGCCAGCAGCGACCCAAGACAGGGGGCGCAGGTTGGGACCCAGTACTTC,CASSDPRQGAQVGTQYF,.,TRBJ2-5,TRBV5-4,TRBD1
TGTGCCAGCACCAATAAAGCAGGGGGAGAGACCCAGTACTTC,CASTNKAGGETQYF,.,TRBJ2-5,TRBV11-2,TRBD1
TGTGCCAGCAGCAAAAACAGGGACGGCGCCGGATACACCATATATTTT,CASSKNRDGAGYTIYF,.,TRBJ1-3,TRBV7-2,.
TGTGCCAGCAGTTCCCCGTCCGGGGCCGCCTACGAGCAGTACTTC,CASSSPSGAAYEQYF,.,TRBJ2-7,TRBV6-5,.
TGCAGCGTTACTAGCGGGGGGTACAATGAGCAGTTCTTC,CSVTSGGYNEQFF,.,TRBJ2-1,TRBV29-1,TRBD2
TGTGCCTGGCAGGGGAACACTGAAGCTTTCTTT,CAWQGNTEAFF,few,TRBJ1-1,TRBV30,.
TGTGCCACCAGCAGAGAGGGGGCAGGGGTCCACGAGCAGTACTTC,CATSREGAGVHEQYF,.,TRBJ2-7,TRBV15,.
TGTGCCAGCAGCCCGGGGGTCGGACAGGGATTAGCCAAAAACATTCAGTACTTC,CASSPGVGQGLAKNIQYF,.,TRBJ2-4,TRBV5-4,TRBD1
TGTGCCAGCAGTTTAGCGAAGTATGGCTACACCTTC,CASSLAKYGYTF,.,TRBJ1-2,TRBV28,.
TGTGCCAGCAGCCAGGACAGGGGAGTGACGCTAAATGGCTACACCTTC,CASSQDRGVTLNGYTF,.,TRBJ1-2,TRBV4-2,TRBD1
TGTGCCAGCAGCCAACCTCAGGGGTTGATTAATGAAAAACTGTTTTTT,CASSQPQGLINEKLFF,few,TRBJ1-4,TRBV4-2,.
TGTGCAAGTCGCTTAGCTAGCGGGAGGGCCCCACTCTACAATGAGCAGTTCTTC,CASRLASGRAPLYNEQFF,once,TRBJ2-1,TRBV12-2,.
TGTGCCAGCACCCCAAGGGGGTTTGGCGAGCAGTACTTC,CASTPRGFGEQYF,.,TRBJ2-7,TRBV28,.
TGTGCCAGCACTGGGAGGACAGATAAGAACACTGAAGCTTTCTTT,CASTGRTDKNTEAFF,.,TRBJ1-1,TRBV6-6,.
TGTGCCAGCAGCCCCTTCGGCGGGGTCGATCAAGGCGAGCAGTACTTC,CASSPFGGVDQGEQYF,.,TRBJ2-7,TRBV14,.
TGTGCCAGCAGTGACTCCCCAGGCTCTGGGGCCAACGTCCTGACTTTC,CASSDSPGSGANVLTF,.,TRBJ2-6,TRBV6-4,.
TGCGCCAGCAGCCAATTAGCGGGAGTGCCAGATACGCAGTATTTT,CASSQLAGVPDTQYF,.,TRBJ2-3,TRBV4-1,TRBD2
TGTGCCAGCAGTGGACAGGGGCGGGGGGAGACCCAGTACTTC,CASSGQGRGETQYF,.,TRBJ2-5,TRBV6-1,.
TGTGCCAGCAGAGGACACCAATTCTCAGATACGCAGTATTTT,CASRGHQFSDTQYF,.,TRBJ2-3,TRBV27,.
TGTGCCAGCAGCGTAGTTGGGCGGGAGTCCTACAATGAGCAGTTCTTC,CASSVVGRESYNEQFF,.,TRBJ2-1,TRBV9,TRBD2